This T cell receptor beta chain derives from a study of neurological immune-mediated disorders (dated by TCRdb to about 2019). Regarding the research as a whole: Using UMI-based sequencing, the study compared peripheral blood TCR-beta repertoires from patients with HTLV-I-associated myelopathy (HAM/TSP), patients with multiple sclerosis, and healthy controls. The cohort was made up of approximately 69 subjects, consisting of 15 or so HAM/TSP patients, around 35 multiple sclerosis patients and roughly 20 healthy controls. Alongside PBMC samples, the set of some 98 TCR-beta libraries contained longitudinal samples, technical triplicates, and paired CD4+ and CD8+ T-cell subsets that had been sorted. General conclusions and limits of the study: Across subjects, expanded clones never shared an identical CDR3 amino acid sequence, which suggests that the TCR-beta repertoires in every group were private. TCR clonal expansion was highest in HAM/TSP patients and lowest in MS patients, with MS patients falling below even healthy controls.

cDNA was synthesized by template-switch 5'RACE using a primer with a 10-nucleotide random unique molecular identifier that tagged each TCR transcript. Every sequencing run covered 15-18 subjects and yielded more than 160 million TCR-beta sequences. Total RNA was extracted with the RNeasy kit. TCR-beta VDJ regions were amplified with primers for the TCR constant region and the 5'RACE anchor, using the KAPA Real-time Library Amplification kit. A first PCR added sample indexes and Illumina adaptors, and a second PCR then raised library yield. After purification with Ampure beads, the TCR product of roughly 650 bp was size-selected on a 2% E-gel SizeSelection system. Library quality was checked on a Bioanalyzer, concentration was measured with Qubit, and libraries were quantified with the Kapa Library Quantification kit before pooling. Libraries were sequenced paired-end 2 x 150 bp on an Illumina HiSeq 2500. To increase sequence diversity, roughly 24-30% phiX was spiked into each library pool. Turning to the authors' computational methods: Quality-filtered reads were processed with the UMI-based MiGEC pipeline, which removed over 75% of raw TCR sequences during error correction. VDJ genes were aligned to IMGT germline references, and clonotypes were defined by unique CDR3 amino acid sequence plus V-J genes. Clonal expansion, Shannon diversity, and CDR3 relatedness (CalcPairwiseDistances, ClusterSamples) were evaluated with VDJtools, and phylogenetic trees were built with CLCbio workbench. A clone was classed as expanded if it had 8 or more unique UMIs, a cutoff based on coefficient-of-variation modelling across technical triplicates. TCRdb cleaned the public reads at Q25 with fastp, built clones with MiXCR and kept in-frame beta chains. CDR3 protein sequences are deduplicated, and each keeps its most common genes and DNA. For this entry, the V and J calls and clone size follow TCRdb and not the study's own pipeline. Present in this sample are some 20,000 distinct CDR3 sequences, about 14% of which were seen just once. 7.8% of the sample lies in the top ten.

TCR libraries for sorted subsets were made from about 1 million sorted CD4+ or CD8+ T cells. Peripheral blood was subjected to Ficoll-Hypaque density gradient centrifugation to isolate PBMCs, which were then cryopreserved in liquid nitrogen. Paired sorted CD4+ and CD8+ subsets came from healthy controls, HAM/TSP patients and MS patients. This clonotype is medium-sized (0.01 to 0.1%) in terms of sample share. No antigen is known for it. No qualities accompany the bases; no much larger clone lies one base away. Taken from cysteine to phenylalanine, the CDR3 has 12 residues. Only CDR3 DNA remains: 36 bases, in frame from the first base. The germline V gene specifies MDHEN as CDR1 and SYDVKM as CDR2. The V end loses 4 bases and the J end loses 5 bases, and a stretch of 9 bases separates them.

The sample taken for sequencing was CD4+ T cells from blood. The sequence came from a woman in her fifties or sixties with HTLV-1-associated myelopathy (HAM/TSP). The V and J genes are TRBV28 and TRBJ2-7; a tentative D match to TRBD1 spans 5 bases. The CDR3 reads CASSSGIHEQYF. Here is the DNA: TGTGCCAGCAGTTCAGGGATCCACGAGCAGTACTTC.